This TCR beta chain was sequenced for a study of somatic mutations in cytotoxic T cells in rheumatoid arthritis. Points from the study as a whole: A single CD8+ clone exceeded 20% of CD8+ cells in about an eighth of the 65 patients. Comparison of CD8+ T-cell clonality between rheumatoid arthritis patients and age-matched healthy controls yielded no significant difference. With advancing age, CD8+ clonality climbed in rheumatoid arthritis patients but did not rise in healthy controls.

Sequencing used immunoSEQ multiplex PCR; TCRdb keeps in-frame clones, though not all of them. The sample has about 25,000 clones; nearly 75% are singletons. The control group consisted of fewer than 25 healthy blood donors, whose median age was 56 years (range roughly 20-75) and of whom 45% to 70% were female. A note on this clone: Antigen unknown.

The germline V gene has CDR1 SEHNR and CDR2 FQNEAQ (reference sequence). The CDR3 covers 16 residues. Germline trimming cut 5 bases from V and 1 base from J; bases unmatched to any gene: 9. This chain joins TRBV7-9 and TRBJ2-3, with 7 bases identical to TRBD2. This receptor was obtained from a woman younger than 30 in good health. The sample taken for sequencing was CD8+ T cells sorted from blood. The CDR3 DNA reads TGTGCCAGCAGCGACCGCGGGAGAGAGGGCACAGATACGCAGTATTTT. It encodes CASSDRGREGTDTQYF.